The 11 T cell receptor beta chains below come from one sample, sequenced in a study of T cells in Graves' hyperthyroidism and ophthalmopathy. The source material, RNA transcripts, was used to amplify TCR beta CDR3 regions. First-round RT-PCR of the TCR CDR3 relied on the HTBI primer set. TCRdb redid the calling of the multiplex PCR reads with MiXCR, one entry per CDR3 protein. The profile shows 500,000 to 700,000 distinct CDR3 sequences, 16% of them singletons. The specimen was blood. The receptors originated from a woman younger than 30 with Graves' hyperthyroidism.

This clonotype was counted at least ten times. This chain links TRBV2 with TRBJ2-5; no firm D call. In germline, CDR1 is SNHLY, CDR2 FYNNEI. Trimming shortened V by 6 bases and J by 1 base, and 9 bases separated the two germline ends. The CDR3 is 13 residues long. The DNA for the CDR3 is TGTGCCAGCAGAAAGGATATCCAAGAGACCCAGTACTTC. Its translation: CASRKDIQETQYF.

The chain is built from TRBV12-3 or TRBV12-4 and TRBJ1-6, with 8 nucleotides matching TRBD1. The CDR3 consists of 15 residues. The V gene end was trimmed by 0 bases and the J gene end by 10 bases; junction bases not matched to a gene: 5. CDR3 bases: TGTGCCAGCAGTTTAGCGGACAGGGAGGGATCACCCCTCCACTTT. Its translation: CASSLADREGSPLHF.

This clonotype was seen ten or more times. The chain carries TRBV5-1 and TRBJ2-7; the match to TRBD2 covers 10 bases. The CDR3 contains 16 residues. Germline V gene data show CDR1 as SGHRS and CDR2 as YFSETQ. The V gene end was trimmed by 6 bases and the J gene end by 4 bases; junction bases not matched to a gene: 13. As DNA, the CDR3 is TGCGCCAGCACAACTCTCGGACTAGCGGCTACGTACGAGCAGTACTTC. Encoded protein: CASTTLGLAATYEQYF.

This clonotype was detected ten times or more. This chain joins TRBV7-2 and TRBJ2-5; D perhaps matches TRBD1 (6 bases). Germline V CDR1 and CDR2: SGHTA, FQGNSA. CDR3 length: 14 amino acids. The V end was cut by 1 base, the J end by 3 bases, with 9 bases between. Written as DNA, the CDR3 is TGTGCCAGCAGCTTAGGGGGACATAAAGAGACCCAGTACTTC. Its protein product is CASSLGGHKETQYF.

This clonotype was recorded at least ten times. The CDR3 is CASSSDSGNQPQHF. The CDR3 DNA reads as TGTGCCAGCAGCTCAGACAGCGGCAATCAGCCCCAGCATTTT. The chain carries TRBV7-2 and TRBJ1-5, with D possibly TRBD1 on 5 matching bases. The CDR3 runs 14 residues. The V gene lost 4 bases and the J gene lost 2 bases, with 9 bases spanning the gap. Germline assignment: CDR1 SGHTA and CDR2 FQGNSA.

The chain recombines TRBV20-1 with TRBJ2-1, with D possibly matching TRBD2 (5 bases). CDR3 length: 15 amino acids. The germline V gene encodes CDR1 DFQATT and CDR2 SNEGSKA (reference sequence). Trimming took 1 base from V and 8 from J, leaving 18 bases between them. CDR3 sequence: CSARASLEVSHEQFF. DNA of the CDR3: TGCAGTGCTAGAGCCTCACTAGAGGTCAGCCATGAGCAGTTCTTC.

This clonotype was observed at least ten times. J is TRBJ1-6 and V is TRBV7-8, with 8 bases lining up with TRBD1. CDR1 is SGHVS, CDR2 FQNEAQ, per germline. The V and J ends lost 2 bases and 6 bases, in that order; junction bases with no gene match: 3. The CDR3 runs 15 residues. In nucleotides, the CDR3 is TGTGCCAGCAGCTTACTCAGGGGGCTTAATTCACCCCTCCACTTT. Protein product: CASSLLRGLNSPLHF. Full variable domain (missing parts from reference TRBV7-8 and TRBJ1-6): GAGVSQSPRYKVAKRGQDVALRCDPISGHVSLFWYQQALGQGPEFLTYFQNEAQLDKSGLPSDRFFAERPEGSVSTLKIQRTQQEDSAVYLCASSLLRGLNSPLHFGNGTRLTVT.

This clonotype was recorded at least ten times. The V and J genes are TRBV13 and TRBJ2-3; the match to TRBD2 covers 13 bases. The V segment lost 4 bases and the J segment 7 bases; nucleotides outside the gene matches: 5. This CDR3 region has 15 residues. CDR1 and CDR2 (germline): PRHDT, FYEKMQ (reference sequence). CDR3 nucleotides: TGTGCCAGCAGCTCCCGGACTAGCGGGAGAAATACGCAGTATTTT. This sequence encodes CASSSRTSGRNTQYF.

Only a few counts were recorded for this clonotype. The chain combines TRBV19 with TRBJ2-1, with D maybe TRBD2 (5 bases). The CDR3 sequence is 13 residues long. Trimming pared 7 bases from V and 3 bases from J, leaving 10 bases between. Germline CDR1 reads LNHDA; CDR2 reads SQIVND (reference sequence). The CDR3 reads CASNIAGYNEQFF. The CDR3 region has the DNA TGTGCCAGTAATATCGCGGGCTACAATGAGCAGTTCTTC.

This clonotype was counted many times. V and J are TRBV13 and TRBJ2-7, with 14 bases that match TRBD2. This CDR3 comprises 17 residues. V lost 5 bases to trimming and J lost 3 bases; unmatched junction nucleotides: 9. Germline V gives CDR1 PRHDT, CDR2 FYEKMQ (reference sequence). CDR3 protein: CASSLGTSGGVHYEQYF. CDR3 in DNA: TGTGCCAGCAGCCTGGGGACTAGCGGGGGCGTTCACTACGAGCAGTACTTC.

A few counts support this clonotype. The chain's CDR3 is CASSLAWGVGSPLHF. The CDR3 coding sequence is TGCGCCAGCAGCTTGGCCTGGGGGGTTGGATCACCCCTCCACTTT. This chain joins TRBV5-1 and TRBJ1-6, with D perhaps matching TRBD1 (5 bases). The CDR3 has 15 residues. The germline V gene encodes CDR1 SGHRS and CDR2 YFSETQ. V dropped 0 bases and J dropped 10 bases, with 14 bases sitting between them.